Each of the 6 T cell receptor beta chains below was sequenced from the same sample in a study of cytomegalovirus exposure and HLA in healthy donors. The PCR was carried out with 60 Vbeta primers and 13 Jbeta primers. Only in-frame clones appear in the TCRdb table, and some are missing; sequencing was by immunoSEQ multiplex PCR. This sample has about 69,000 clones; about 75% occur once, and the top ten carry roughly 3.5%. Sequencing was done on a sample of PBMCs. Receptor source: a man between 18 and 35 years old in good health and CMV-seronegative.

The rearrangement uses TRBV19 and TRBJ1-4, with TRBD1 matching over 9 bases. Trimming took 6 bases from V and 0 from J; bases not matched to a gene: 14. The CDR3 covers 19 residues. Germline CDR1 reads LNHDA; CDR2 reads SQIVND (reference sequence). In nucleotides, the CDR3 is TGTGCCAGTAGGAGAACCCCGGGACAGGGCGCAGCAACTAATGAAAAACTGTTTTTT. Translation: CASRRTPGQGAATNEKLFF.

This chain uses TRBV5-6 with TRBJ1-1; tentatively, D is TRBD1 (5 bases). V gave up 0 bases and J gave up 4 bases, with 22 bases separating them. CDR3 length equals 18 residues. In germline, CDR1 is SGHDT, CDR2 YYEEEE. CDR3 in DNA: TGTGCCAGCAGCTTGGGACCCGACCGGGATCCGGGGGGCACTGAAGCTTTCTTT. It encodes CASSLGPDRDPGGTEAFF.

The chain carries TRBV4-1 and TRBJ2-5; TRBD2 matches 7 bases. The CDR3 covers 17 residues. Trimming cost V 1 base and J 2 bases; bases outside gene matches: 10. Germline V gene data show CDR1 as MGHRA and CDR2 as YSYEKL. The CDR3: CASSQGSGASGQETQYF. The CDR3 DNA sequence: TGCGCCAGCAGCCAAGGTAGTGGGGCTAGCGGTCAAGAGACCCAGTACTTC.

This clone was counted a few times. The rearrangement links TRBV6-6 to TRBJ1-1, with 7 bases that match TRBD1. The trim removed 5 bases at V and 1 base at J, leaving 4 bases unmatched. The CDR3 has 14 amino acids. CDR1 MNHNY and CDR2 SVGAGI come from the germline V gene (reference sequence). The CDR3 DNA reads TGTGCCAGCAGTCCGCGGACAGGGAACACTGAAGCTTTCTTT. This sequence encodes CASSPRTGNTEAFF.

Here the CDR3 reads CASSARTSGETQYF. The CDR3 nucleotides read TGTGCCAGTAGTGCTAGGACTAGCGGGGAGACCCAGTACTTC. The J gene is TRBJ2-5, the V gene TRBV19; 11 bases map to TRBD2. This CDR3 is built from 14 residues. Unmatched junction bases numbered 4, after V lost 5 bases and J lost 5 bases. Germline V gene lookup returns CDR1 LNHDA and CDR2 SQIVND (reference sequence).

To note about this clone: Here the CDR3 omits its conserved ending phenylalanine or tryptophan, so a read error is the likely source. The genes are TRBV25-1 and TRBJ2-7; 7 bases are shared with TRBD1. This CDR3 has 13 amino acids. V was clipped by 4 bases and J by 5 bases; unmatched bases: 5. Germline V gives CDR1 MGHDK, CDR2 SYGVNS. CDR3 sequence (DNA): TGTGCCAGCAGTGTGACAGGGTTAGACGAGCAGTACCTC. The encoded protein is CASSVTGLDEQYL.